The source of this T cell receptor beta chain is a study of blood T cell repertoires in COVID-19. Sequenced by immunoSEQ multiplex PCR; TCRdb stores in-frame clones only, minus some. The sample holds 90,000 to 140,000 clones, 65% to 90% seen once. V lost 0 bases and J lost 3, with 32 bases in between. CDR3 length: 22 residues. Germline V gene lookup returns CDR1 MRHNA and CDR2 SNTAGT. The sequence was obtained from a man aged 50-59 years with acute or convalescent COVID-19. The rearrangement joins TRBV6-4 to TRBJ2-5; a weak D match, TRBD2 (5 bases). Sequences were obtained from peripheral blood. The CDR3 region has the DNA TGTGCCAGCAGTGACTCGGTAAGTGTAGAACGAAAAAAGGCTGGGAGCGAAGAGACCCAGTACTTC. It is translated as CASSDSVSVERKKAGSEETQYF.